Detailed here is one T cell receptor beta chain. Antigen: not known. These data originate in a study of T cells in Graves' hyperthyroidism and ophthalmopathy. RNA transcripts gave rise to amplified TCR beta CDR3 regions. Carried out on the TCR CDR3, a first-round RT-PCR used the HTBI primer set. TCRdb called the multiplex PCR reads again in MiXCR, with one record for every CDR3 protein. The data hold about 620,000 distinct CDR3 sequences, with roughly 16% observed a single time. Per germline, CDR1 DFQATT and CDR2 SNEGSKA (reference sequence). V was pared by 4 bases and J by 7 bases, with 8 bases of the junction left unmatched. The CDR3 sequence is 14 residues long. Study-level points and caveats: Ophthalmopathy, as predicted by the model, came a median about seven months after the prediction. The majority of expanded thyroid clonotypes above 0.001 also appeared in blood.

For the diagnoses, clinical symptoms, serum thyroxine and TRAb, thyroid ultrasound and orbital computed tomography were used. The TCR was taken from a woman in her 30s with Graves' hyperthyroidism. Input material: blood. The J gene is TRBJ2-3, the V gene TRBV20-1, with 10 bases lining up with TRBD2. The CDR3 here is CSATPGLAANTQYF. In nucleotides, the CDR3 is TGCAGTGCTACGCCCGGACTAGCGGCTAATACGCAGTATTTT.